A single sample is the source of the 14 T cell receptor beta chains below, sequenced in a study of CD8 T cells in ankylosing spondylitis. Findings and caveats of the study: Blood of patients with ankylosing spondylitis appeared to be characterized by a TCR beta motif of about eight highly homologous variants.

No antigen has been assigned to these receptors. In TCRdb, the 5' RACE reads were re-called with MiXCR into one record per CDR3 protein. This table has under 450,000 distinct CDR3 sequences, under 20% appearing once. Sample: blood, either unsorted or a sorted T cell fraction (not recorded which). The source of these receptors is a male donor with ankylosing spondylitis.

This rearrangement joins TRBV20-1 to TRBJ1-2; 7 bases match TRBD1. CDR3 length: 13 amino acids. Per germline, CDR1 DFQATT and CDR2 SNEGSKA (reference sequence). V shed 6 bases, J shed 7 bases, and the junction held 11 bases outside the gene matches. In DNA form, the CDR3 reads TGCAGTGCCGCCCGGAGCGCAGGGGGTGGCTACACCTTC. As protein: CSAARSAGGGYTF.

The gene calls are TRBV2 and TRBJ1-6, with D maybe TRBD1 (5 bases). V was trimmed by 6 bases and J by 4 bases, leaving 13 bases between them. The germline CDR1 and CDR2 sequences are SNHLY and FYNNEI. The CDR3 has 15 amino acids. The CDR3 sequence is CASREGRAYNSPLHF. DNA of the CDR3: TGTGCCAGCAGAGAGGGCAGGGCTTATAATTCACCCCTCCACTTT.

The chain combines TRBV5-1 with TRBJ1-6; D is undetermined. Per the germline V gene, CDR1 is SGHRS and CDR2 is YFSETQ. Trimming pared 4 bases from V and 4 bases from J, leaving 12 bases between. The CDR3 spans 15 residues. The CDR3 bases are TGCGCCAGCAGCCCCACGGGGTCGTATAATTCACCCCTCCACTTT. Amino acids: CASSPTGSYNSPLHF. The entire variable domain, with the rest obtained from reference TRBV5-1 and TRBJ1-6, is as follows: KAGVTQTPRYLIKTRGQQVTLSCSPISGHRSVSWYQQTPGQGLQFLFEYFSETQRNKGNFPGRFSGRQFSNSRSEMNVSTLELGDSALYLCASSPTGSYNSPLHFGNGTRLTVT.

There are a few counts of this clonotype. The chain employs TRBV12-3 or TRBV12-4 and TRBJ2-1, with TRBD2 matching 10 bases. This CDR3 is built from 16 residues. V shed 7 bases and J 6 bases; nucleotides not matched to a gene: 12. Here the CDR3 DNA reads TGTGCCAGCACGCCCATGAGACAGCGGGGGGGCAATGAGCAGTTCTTC. It is translated as CASTPMRQRGGNEQFF.

This clonotype was counted only a few times. The chain links TRBV20-1 to TRBJ1-2; 7 positions agree with TRBD1. V shed 6 bases and J 3 bases; nucleotides not matched to a gene: 7. This CDR3 comprises 13 residues. Per the germline V gene, CDR1 is DFQATT and CDR2 is SNEGSKA (reference sequence). CDR3 sequence (DNA): TGCAGTGCCCCAGGGGGAGAGGACTATGGCTACACCTTC. As protein: CSAPGGEDYGYTF.

The V gene is TRBV29-1, the J gene TRBJ1-1, with 7 bases fitting TRBD1. The CDR3 length is 14 residues. Germline values: CDR1 SQVTM, CDR2 ANQGSEA. The V segment lost 7 bases and the J segment 1 base; nucleotides outside the gene matches: 9. The CDR3 loop reads CSARQGSSNTEAFF. CDR3 nucleotides: TGCAGCGCCAGACAGGGATCTTCGAACACTGAAGCTTTCTTT.

This clonotype was seen ten or more times. The rearrangement uses TRBV12-3 or TRBV12-4 and TRBJ2-4, with D possibly matching TRBD1 (5 bases). Trimming cost V 1 base and J 2 bases, with 9 bases left between them. The CDR3 runs 15 residues. The CDR3 DNA follows: TGTGCCAGCAGTTTAGTACAGGCGACCAAAAACATTCAGTACTTC. Its protein is CASSLVQATKNIQYF.

CDR3 in amino acids: CASSQEGRGTDTQYF. The CDR3 coding sequence is TGCGCCAGCAGCCAAGAGGGCAGGGGAACAGATACGCAGTATTTT. The chain carries TRBV4-1 and TRBJ2-3, with D possibly TRBD1 on 6 matching bases. Germline V gene data show CDR1 as MGHRA and CDR2 as YSYEKL. The V end lost 0 bases, the J end lost 3 bases, and 10 bases lay between the germline ends. This CDR3 region has 15 residues.

This clonotype has only one observation. The chain uses TRBV12-3 or TRBV12-4 and TRBJ1-1; weak D call: TRBD1 (5 bases). Trimming removed 2 bases at V and 10 bases at J, with 20 bases between. The CDR3 contains 15 residues. The CDR3 sequence: CASSLMGLKASRAFF. CDR3 coding DNA: TGTGCCAGCAGTTTAATGGGGCTTAAAGCCTCAAGAGCTTTCTTT.

In this sample, this clonotype turned up many times. The chain joins TRBV5-1 to TRBJ1-2, with D perhaps TRBD1 (6 bases). The V end lost 2 bases, the J end lost 0 bases, and 8 bases lay between the germline ends. Germline CDR1 reads SGHRS; CDR2 reads YFSETQ. This CDR3 region has 14 residues. CDR3 protein: CASSFGTPNYGYTF. The CDR3 DNA follows: TGCGCCAGCAGCTTCGGGACACCTAACTATGGCTACACCTTC. Based on the CDR3 plus reference TRBV5-1 and TRBJ1-2, the full variable domain is KAGVTQTPRYLIKTRGQQVTLSCSPISGHRSVSWYQQTPGQGLQFLFEYFSETQRNKGNFPGRFSGRQFSNSRSEMNVSTLELGDSALYLCASSFGTPNYGYTFGSGTRLTVV.

The chain is built from TRBV20-1 and TRBJ2-5; 10 bases agree with TRBD2. V was pared by 0 bases and J by 4 bases, with 8 bases of the junction left unmatched. CDR1 DFQATT and CDR2 SNEGSKA come from the germline V gene (reference sequence). The CDR3 covers 16 residues. CDR3 coding DNA: TGCAGTGCTAGAGATCCCCGGGTAGCGGGGGGAGAGACCCAGTACTTC. This gives the protein CSARDPRVAGGETQYF.

The rearrangement links TRBV3-1 to TRBJ1-2, with D perhaps TRBD1 (5 bases). Germline V gene data show CDR1 as LGHDT and CDR2 as YNNKEL (reference sequence). The CDR3 is 12 amino acids. With 6 bases removed from V and 8 bases from J, the gap between germline ends came to 13 bases. The CDR3: CASRFTGGGYTF. The CDR3 region has the DNA TGTGCCAGCAGGTTCACAGGCGGCGGCTACACCTTC.

The chain uses TRBV7-6 and TRBJ2-7; 7 nucleotides match TRBD1. The length of the CDR3 is 16 residues. Germline trimming cut 4 bases from V and 4 bases from J; bases unmatched to any gene: 13. Germline values: CDR1 SGHVS, CDR2 FNYEAQ. In nucleotides, the CDR3 is TGTGCCAGCAGCTCCTTCGACAGGGCGGGTCCTTACGAGCAGTACTTC. It is translated as CASSSFDRAGPYEQYF.

V is TRBV3-1 and J is TRBJ1-2; 7 nucleotides match TRBD1. The CDR3 has 13 amino acids. The V segment lost 5 bases and the J segment 6 bases; nucleotides outside the gene matches: 6. CDR1 and CDR2 from the germline V gene are LGHDT and YNNKEL (reference sequence). CDR3: CASSYQTGNGYTF. CDR3 nucleotide sequence: TGTGCCAGCAGCTATCAGACAGGGAATGGCTACACCTTC.